The entry below gives a single T cell receptor (beta chain) sequence along with its context. Its matching antigen is unknown. These data are taken from a study of T-cell reconstitution after alpha-beta-depleted transplantation in children. Study-level results: Several hundred graft clones that had expanded were reportedly the source of alpha-beta T cells about two months after transplant.

CDR3 length equals 13 residues. The germline CDR1 and CDR2 sequences are SGHTA and FQGNSA. With 5 bases removed from V and 1 base from J, the gap between germline ends came to 5 bases. Unique molecular identifiers were built into the TCRbeta library. One entry per CDR3 protein results from TCRdb running MiXCR on the PCR reads. Of 500,000 or so distinct CDR3 sequences detected, approximately 10% appear once; the ten largest clones hold approximately 14%. The gene calls are TRBV7-2 and TRBJ2-2, with unresolved D. The sequence was obtained from a female patient aged 2-9 years who had a stem cell transplant for aplastic anemia, so the T cells may come from the graft donor. The source material was PBMCs, mostly from graft donor cells, sampled 180 days after TCRalphabeta/CD19-depleted stem cell transplant. The CDR3: CASSAQNTGELFF. CDR3 nucleotide sequence: TGTGCCAGCAGCGCTCAGAACACCGGGGAGCTGTTTTTT.